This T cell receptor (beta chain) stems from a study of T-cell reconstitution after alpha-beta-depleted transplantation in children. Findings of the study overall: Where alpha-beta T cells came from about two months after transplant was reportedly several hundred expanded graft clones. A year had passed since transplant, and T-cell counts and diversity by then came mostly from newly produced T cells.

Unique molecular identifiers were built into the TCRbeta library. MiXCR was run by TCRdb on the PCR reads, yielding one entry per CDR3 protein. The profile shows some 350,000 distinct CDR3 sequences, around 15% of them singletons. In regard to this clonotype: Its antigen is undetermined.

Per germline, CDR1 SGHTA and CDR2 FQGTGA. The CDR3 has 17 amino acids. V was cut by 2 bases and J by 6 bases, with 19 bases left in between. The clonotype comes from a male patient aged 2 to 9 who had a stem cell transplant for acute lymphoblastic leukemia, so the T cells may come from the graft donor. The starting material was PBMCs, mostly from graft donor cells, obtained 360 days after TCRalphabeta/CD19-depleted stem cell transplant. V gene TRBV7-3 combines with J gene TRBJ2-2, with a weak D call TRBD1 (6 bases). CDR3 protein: CASSLLGRGTGAGELFF. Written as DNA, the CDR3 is TGTGCCAGCAGCTTACTCGGCAGGGGAACCGGGGCCGGGGAGCTGTTTTTT. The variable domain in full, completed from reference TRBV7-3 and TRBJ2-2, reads GAGVSQTPSNKVTEKGKYVELRCDPISGHTALYWYRQSLGQGPEFLIYFQGTGAADDSGLPNDRFFAVRPEGSVSTLKIQRTERGDSAVYLCASSLLGRGTGAGELFFGEGSRLTVL.